The T cell receptor (beta chain) under discussion was sequenced for a study of CD8+ T cells in alopecia areata. Looking at the study overall: Treatment of the treated patients consisted of oral tofacitinib, 5 to 10 mg twice daily. Dosing spanned 6 to 18 months on tofacitinib, then 6 months off drug.

A word on this clone: The antigen is undetermined.

This CDR3 contains 15 residues. Germline CDR1 SNHLY, CDR2 FYNNEI. With V trimmed by 2 bases and J by 3 bases, 7 bases remained unmatched. Extraction of RNA preceded its reverse transcription into cDNA, which served as the sequencing template. Clones were sequenced by immunoSEQ multiplex PCR, and TCRdb holds only the in-frame ones, with some missing. The sample includes approximately 150,000 clones, about 66% seen only once; the top ten take over 9.5%. Broader study findings: Compared with normal scalp, lesional scalp had higher clonality and more expanded CD8+ clones. Sequence data from scalp samples additionally include resident alphabeta T cells of normal skin.

The sample here was CD8+ T cells sorted from blood, taken at week 0. J is TRBJ2-7 and V is TRBV2; 7 bases align to TRBD1. The receptor's source is a human donor with alopecia areata. The CDR3: CASSESLGTVYEQYF. The CDR3 DNA follows: TGTGCCAGCAGTGAATCGCTCGGGACAGTCTACGAGCAGTACTTC.